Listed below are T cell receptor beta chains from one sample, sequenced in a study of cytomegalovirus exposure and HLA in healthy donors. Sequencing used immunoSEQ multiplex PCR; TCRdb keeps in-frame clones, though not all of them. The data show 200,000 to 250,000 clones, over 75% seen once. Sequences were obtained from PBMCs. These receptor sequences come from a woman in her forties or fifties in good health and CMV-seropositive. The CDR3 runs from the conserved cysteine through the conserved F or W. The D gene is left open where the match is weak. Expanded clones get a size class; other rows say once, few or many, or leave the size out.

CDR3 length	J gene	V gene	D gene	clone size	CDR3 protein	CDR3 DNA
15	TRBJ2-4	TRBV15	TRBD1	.	CATSRDRDRGDIQYF	TGTGCCACCAGCAGAGATAGAGACAGGGGTGACATTCAGTACTTC
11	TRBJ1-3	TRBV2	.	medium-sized	CASSEGPQDYF	TGTGCCAGCAGTGAGGGCCCCCAAGATTATTTT
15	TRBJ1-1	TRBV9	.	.	CASSVVGGGNTEAFF	TGTGCCAGCAGCGTAGTGGGAGGGGGGAACACTGAAGCTTTCTTT
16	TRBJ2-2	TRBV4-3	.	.	CASSQGGGANTGELFF	TGCGCCAGCAGCCAAGGGGGCGGGGCGAACACCGGGGAGCTGTTTTTT
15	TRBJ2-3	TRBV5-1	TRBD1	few	CASSLIGTGTDTQYF	TGCGCCAGCAGTTTGATCGGGACAGGAACAGATACGCAGTATTTT
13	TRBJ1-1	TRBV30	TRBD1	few	CAWKTGLNTEAFF	TGTGCCTGGAAGACAGGGTTGAACACTGAAGCTTTCTTT
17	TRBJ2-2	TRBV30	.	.	CAANFGVGNWRRGELFF	TGTGCAGCGAACTTCGGGGTTGGGAACTGGCGTCGCGGGGAGCTGTTTTTT
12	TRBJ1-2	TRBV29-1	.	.	CSVSQGNYGYTF	TGCAGCGTCTCACAGGGTAACTATGGCTACACCTTC
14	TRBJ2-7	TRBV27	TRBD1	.	CASSSDRGSWGQYF	TGTGCCAGCAGTTCGGACAGGGGGTCCTGGGGGCAGTACTTC
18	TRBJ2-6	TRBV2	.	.	CASTLMGIRGSGANVLTF	TGTGCCAGCACCCTAATGGGGATACGGGGGTCTGGGGCCAACGTCCTGACTTTC
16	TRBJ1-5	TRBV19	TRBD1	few	CASTFTSTGINQPQHF	TGTGCCAGTACCTTTACCTCGACAGGGATCAATCAGCCCCAGCATTTT
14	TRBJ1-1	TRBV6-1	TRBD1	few	CASFDRVENTEAFF	TGTGCCAGCTTCGACAGGGTGGAAAACACTGAAGCTTTCTTT
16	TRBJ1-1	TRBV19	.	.	CASSKYSGAEGTEAFF	TGTGCCAGTAGTAAATATTCCGGGGCGGAGGGCACTGAAGCTTTCTTT
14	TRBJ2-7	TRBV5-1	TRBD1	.	CASSYGTGGYEQYF	TGCGCCAGCAGCTACGGGACAGGCGGCTACGAGCAGTACTTC
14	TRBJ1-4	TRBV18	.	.	CASSPRRTEEKLFF	TGTGCCAGCTCACCACGCCGGACAGAGGAAAAACTGTTTTTT
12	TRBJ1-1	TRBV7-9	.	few	CASSPGLAEAFF	TGTGCCAGCAGCCCCGGACTGGCTGAAGCTTTCTTT
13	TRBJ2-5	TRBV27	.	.	CASSLSPPGTQYF	TGTGCCAGCAGTTTATCACCCCCAGGGACCCAGTACTTC
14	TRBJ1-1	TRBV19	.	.	CASSIAPRGTEAFF	TGTGCCAGTAGTATAGCCCCAAGAGGCACTGAAGCTTTCTTT
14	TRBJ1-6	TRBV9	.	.	CASSVGPEGSPLHF	TGTGCCAGCAGCGTAGGACCGGAGGGTTCACCCCTCCACTTT
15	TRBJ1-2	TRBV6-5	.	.	CASSYARGGDYGYTF	TGTGCCAGCAGTTACGCTCGAGGGGGGGACTATGGCTACACCTTC
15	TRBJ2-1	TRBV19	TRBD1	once	CASSWDRGPQGEQFF	TGTGCCAGTAGTTGGGACAGGGGGCCCCAGGGGGAGCAGTTCTTC
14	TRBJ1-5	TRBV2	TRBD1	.	CASNEQGRNQPQHF	TGTGCCAGCAATGAACAGGGGCGGAATCAGCCCCAGCATTTT
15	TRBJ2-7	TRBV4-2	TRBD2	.	CASSQGVGGAYEQYF	TGTGCCAGCAGCCAAGGCGTCGGGGGGGCCTACGAGCAGTACTTC
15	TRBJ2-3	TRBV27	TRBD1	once	CASIQTGASTDTQYF	TGTGCCAGCATTCAGACAGGGGCGAGCACAGATACGCAGTATTTT
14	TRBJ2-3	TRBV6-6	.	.	CASSHTRRSDTQYF	TGTGCCAGCAGCCACACTCGGAGGAGCGATACGCAGTATTTT
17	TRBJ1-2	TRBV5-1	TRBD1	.	CASSSYPMGQGNYGYTF	TGCGCCAGCAGCTCGTACCCCATGGGACAGGGTAACTATGGCTACACCTTC
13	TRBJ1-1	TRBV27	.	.	CASSFRGAAEAFF	TGTGCCAGCAGTTTCAGGGGAGCGGCTGAAGCTTTCTTT
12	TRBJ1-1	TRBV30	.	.	CAWKAFNTEAFF	TGTGCCTGGAAAGCCTTTAACACTGAAGCTTTCTTT
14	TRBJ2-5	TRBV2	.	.	CASCPGVFVETQYF	TGTGCCAGCTGTCCGGGGGTTTTCGTAGAGACCCAGTACTTC
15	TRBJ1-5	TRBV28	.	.	CASSPPGGFNQPQHF	TGTGCCAGCAGTCCCCCGGGGGGGTTTAATCAGCCCCAGCATTTT
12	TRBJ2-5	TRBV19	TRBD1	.	CASNTGEETQYF	TGTGCCAGTAACACAGGGGAAGAGACCCAGTACTTC
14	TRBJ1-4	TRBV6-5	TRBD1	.	CASSKGGAREKLFF	TGTGCCAGCAGCAAAGGGGGCGCCCGGGAAAAACTGTTTTTT
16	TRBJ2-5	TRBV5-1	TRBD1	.	CASSLTPSDRGETQYF	TGCGCCAGCAGCTTGACCCCTTCGGACAGGGGGGAGACCCAGTACTTC
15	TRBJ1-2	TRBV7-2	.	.	CASSHTGGGNYGYTF	TGTGCCAGCAGCCACACGGGAGGTGGGAACTATGGCTACACCTTC
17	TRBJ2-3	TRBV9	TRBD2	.	CASSPKIAGTSPDTQYF	TGTGCCAGCAGCCCCAAAATAGCGGGGACCTCGCCAGATACGCAGTATTTT
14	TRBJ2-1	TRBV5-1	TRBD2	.	CASSRGLDNNEQFF	TGCGCCAGCAGCAGGGGACTAGATAACAATGAGCAGTTCTTC
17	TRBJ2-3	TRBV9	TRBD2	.	CASSAPGLAGGTDTQYF	TGTGCCAGCAGCGCCCCGGGACTAGCGGGGGGGACAGATACGCAGTATTTT
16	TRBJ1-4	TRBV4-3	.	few	CASSQDIETRNEKLFF	TGCGCCAGCAGCCAAGATATCGAGACACGTAATGAAAAACTGTTTTTT